This T cell receptor beta chain derives from a study of blood T cell repertoires in COVID-19. Study-level information: From the United States, Italy and Spain came samples of acute and convalescent COVID-19.

The study assigned cohorts using participant-reported clinical history. Profiling relied on immunoSEQ multiplex PCR, and the TCRdb table lists in-frame clones only, not all of them. The profile shows fewer than 400,000 clones, over 75% of them singletons. J lost 4 bases, V lost 5 bases, and 11 bases had no gene match. CDR3 length: 16 amino acids. The germline V gene has CDR1 MDHEN and CDR2 SYDVKM. The sequence was obtained from a man aged 25 to 45 who had recovered from COVID-19. The sample consisted of PBMCs or T cells enriched from blood (not recorded which). The chain joins TRBV28 to TRBJ1-3; TRBD1 agrees at 7 bases. The CDR3 DNA reads TGTGCCAGCAGTCTCCTACGACAGGGTTGGGGAAACACCATATATTTT. Protein: CASSLLRQGWGNTIYF.